These 14 T cell receptor beta chains were all obtained from the same sample, sequenced in a study of PD-1 blockade in classical Hodgkin lymphoma. TCRdb's table, derived via immunoSEQ multiplex PCR, lists solely in-frame clones and lacks some. Of around 26,000 clones in the sample, approximately 70% were seen once. With no exception, relapse followed autologous stem cell transplantation in all patients, and brentuximab vedotin exposure varied. Here the sequenced sample was peripheral blood mononuclear cells (PBMCs), taken at baseline. These receptors came from a human donor with classical Hodgkin lymphoma.

About this clone: At one end the junction does not follow the germline gene, possibly because of a read error. The CDR3 bases are TGTGCCAGCAGTGAATCCACACCCCGGGGCAATCAGCCTCAGCATTTT. Protein product: CASSESTPRGNQPQHF. J is TRBJ1-5 and V is TRBV25-1; TRBD1 might be the D (5 bases). CDR1 is MGHDK and CDR2 is SYGVNS in the germline V gene. The CDR3 is made up of 16 amino acids.

The chain uses TRBV5-6 and TRBJ1-6; the D gene is possibly TRBD1 (6 bases). Trimming cost V 4 bases and J 5 bases, with 13 bases left between them. Looked up from germline, CDR1 is SGHDT and CDR2 is YYEEEE. There are 15 residues in the CDR3. CDR3 nucleotide sequence: TGTGCCAGCAGCGCGGGACACTTAAATAATTCACCCCTCCACTTT. Residues: CASSAGHLNNSPLHF.

This clone turned up a few times. The rearrangement uses TRBV7-2 and TRBJ2-7; no clear D. CDR1 is SGHTA, CDR2 FQGNSA, per germline. This CDR3 region has 14 residues. V lost 0 bases and J 3 bases, leaving 9 bases between the germline ends. DNA for the CDR3: TGTGCCAGCAGCTTAGCGCGACTCTTCTACGAGCAGTACTTC. Encoded protein: CASSLARLFYEQYF.

The rearrangement joins TRBV5-6 to TRBJ2-3; 9 bases agree with TRBD2. The CDR3 sequence is 15 residues long. After removal of 0 bases from V and 6 bases from J, the junction contained 5 bases not matched to a gene. Germline CDR1 SGHDT, CDR2 YYEEEE. CDR3 sequence (DNA): TGTGCCAGCAGCTTGGTAGCGGGGGCGAGGGATACGCAGTATTTT. As protein: CASSLVAGARDTQYF.

The chain links TRBV4-3 to TRBJ1-1, with D uncertain. The CDR3 has 19 residues. Between the trimmed V and J ends, which lost 0 bases and 2 bases, there was a span of 22 bases. The germline CDR1 and CDR2 sequences are LGHNA and YSLEER. The CDR3 bases are TGCGCCAGCAGCCAAGATCGTGTACCAGGTGGCTCGGGAAACACTGAAGCTTTCTTT. Translating gives CASSQDRVPGGSGNTEAFF.

The chain employs TRBV6-5 and TRBJ2-1; 8 nucleotides agree with TRBD2. From germline, CDR1 is MNHEY and CDR2 SVGAGI. CDR3 size: 15 residues. V was pared by 2 bases and J by 10 bases, with 10 bases of the junction left unmatched. The DNA of the CDR3 is TGTGCCAGCAGTTACAGGGCGGGGGGACTAACCGAGCAGTTCTTC. Amino acids: CASSYRAGGLTEQFF.

The V call is TRBV4-1, the J call TRBJ2-7, with 7 positions matching TRBD2. The germline gives CDR1 MGHRA, CDR2 YSYEKL. Unmatched junction bases numbered 4, after V lost 6 bases and J lost 5 bases. This CDR3 spans 12 amino acids. The CDR3 loop reads CASSLGGDEQYF. CDR3 nucleotide sequence: TGCGCCAGCAGTTTGGGGGGGGACGAGCAGTACTTC.

This clone was found once. This chain uses TRBV30 with TRBJ1-2; D uncertain. Germline CDR1 and CDR2: GTSNPN and SVGIG (reference sequence). Deletions cut 1 base from V and 5 bases from J, with 11 bases between. The CDR3 consists of 13 residues. The CDR3: CAWSGGAGYGYTF. The DNA of the CDR3 is TGTGCCTGGAGTGGGGGAGCGGGGTATGGCTACACCTTC.

J is TRBJ2-2 and V is TRBV4-3, with 14 bases matching TRBD2. The CDR3 consists of 17 residues. Germline CDR1 is LGHNA and CDR2 is YSLEER. The V segment lost 0 bases and the J segment 8 bases; nucleotides outside the gene matches: 5. CDR3 amino acids: CASSQDGLAGGQGELFF. CDR3 nucleotides: TGCGCCAGCAGCCAAGACGGACTAGCGGGGGGCCAGGGGGAGCTGTTTTTT.

This clone was observed a handful of times. V usage is TRBV6-6 and J usage is TRBJ1-1; D is possibly TRBD1 (6 bases). The germline V gene encodes CDR1 MNHNY and CDR2 SVGAGI (reference sequence). The V gene lost 4 bases and the J gene lost 0 bases, with 15 bases spanning the gap. CDR3 length: 16 residues. CDR3 residues: CASSSRDIIMNTEAFF. As DNA, the CDR3 is TGTGCCAGCAGTTCCCGGGACATAATCATGAACACTGAAGCTTTCTTT.

This clone came up once. This chain connects TRBV2 to TRBJ2-5; a weak D match, TRBD1 (5 bases). Trimming took 8 bases from V and 2 from J, leaving 9 bases between them. The CDR3 has 12 amino acids. The germline V gene encodes CDR1 SNHLY and CDR2 FYNNEI. The CDR3 sequence is CASGADQETQYF. CDR3 in DNA: TGTGCCAGCGGGGCGGATCAAGAGACCCAGTACTTC. The variable domain in full, with the rest retrieved from reference TRBV2 and TRBJ2-5, is EPEVTQTPSHQVTQMGQEVILRCVPISNHLYFYWYRQILGQKVEFLVSFYNNEISEKSEIFDDQFSVERPDGSNFTLKIRSTKLEDSAMYFCASGADQETQYFGPGTRLLVL.

This chain joins TRBV7-9 and TRBJ2-1; D is perhaps TRBD1 (7 bases). V dropped 2 bases and J dropped 4 bases, with 9 bases sitting between them. This CDR3 region has 14 residues. CDR1 and CDR2 (germline): SEHNR, FQNEAQ (reference sequence). Here the CDR3 DNA reads TGTGCCAGCAGCTTACAGGGGGGTTACAATGAGCAGTTCTTC. It is translated as CASSLQGGYNEQFF.

The chain is built from TRBV5-1 and TRBJ2-3; the D is unclear. The CDR3 covers 14 residues. V lost 2 bases to trimming and J lost 0 bases, with 7 bases between them. The germline V gene encodes CDR1 SGHRS and CDR2 YFSETQ. The CDR3 DNA follows: TGCGCCAGCAGCTTTATGACTAGCACAGATACGCAGTATTTT. It codes for CASSFMTSTDTQYF.

The chain links TRBV7-9 to TRBJ1-1; D is undetermined. The germline CDR1 and CDR2 sequences are SEHNR and FQNEAQ (reference sequence). Trimming cost V 5 bases and J 1 base, with 5 bases left between them. CDR3 length: 12 residues. The CDR3 nucleotides read TGTGCCAGCAGCCTACAGAACACTGAAGCTTTCTTT. The encoded protein is CASSLQNTEAFF.